Detailed here is one TCR beta chain. The target antigen is unknown. This sample stems from a study of vaccination and CD4 T cells after COVID-19. This sample's treatment: roughly 11-day PBMC culture with coronavirus spike peptide pools or control peptides (ViraFEST assay). Before the COVID-19 pandemic (2011-2018), CD4+ T cells were obtained from the unexposed donor. The Oncomine TCR Beta short-read assay was applied to DNA of cultured CD4+ T cells. Genomic DNA extraction was carried out from cultured CD4+ T cells. Via MiXCR, TCRdb re-called the PCR reads, giving one row per CDR3 protein. The repertoire has approximately 9,300 distinct CDR3 sequences, about 39% of them found once; the top ten carry about 15%. The germline gives CDR1 LNHDA, CDR2 SQIVND (reference sequence). Trimming stripped 6 bases from V and 1 base from J, with 19 bases between. CDR3 length: 16 residues.

Sequencing was performed on CD4+ T cells from blood, cultured in vitro. The clonotype originates from a human donor in good health. The rearrangement uses TRBV19 and TRBJ2-7, with TRBD2 as a possible D gene (6 bases). As DNA, the CDR3 is TGTGCCAGTAGCAACACCGGGCTAGCGAGTTCCTACGAGCAGTACTTC. Amino acids: CASSNTGLASSYEQYF.